This T cell receptor (beta chain) was obtained from a study of identical twins. Per germline, CDR1 SGHRS and CDR2 YFSETQ. Trimming took off 0 bases at V and 0 bases at J, with 7 bases between the two ends. CDR3 length: 15 amino acids. One entry per CDR3 protein results from TCRdb running MiXCR on the 5' RACE reads. Of about 660,000 distinct CDR3 sequences listed, over 8.5% were seen once; the top ten hold approximately 0.94%. The same sample was also used in a study of yellow fever vaccine responses in identical twins.

The chain carries TRBV5-1 and TRBJ1-5, with D uncertain. The material sequenced was PBMCs. This TCR derives from a woman under 30 in good health. This chain's CDR3 is CASSLDSLSNQPQHF. The CDR3 nucleotides are TGCGCCAGCAGCTTGGACAGCCTTAGCAATCAGCCCCAGCATTTT.